Listed below are T cell receptor beta chains from one sample, sequenced in a study of T cell responses to AZD1222 COVID-19 vaccine. Sequencing used immunoSEQ multiplex PCR; TCRdb keeps in-frame clones, though not all of them. The table lists over 150,000 clones, 90% to 95% of them singletons, with about 1% in the top ten. This material consisted of peripheral blood, taken 28 days after the second AZD1222 dose. These receptors were obtained from an adult who received the AZD1222 COVID-19 vaccine. Both conserved end residues are part of each CDR3. D genes are given only for firm matches. Clone size, where shown, is once, few, many, or a class for clones that have expanded.

>TRBD1|16|TRBV2|once|TRBJ1-5
TGTGCCAGCAGGCCCCGGGGACAGGGTAGCAATCAGCCCCAGCATTTT
CASRPRGQGSNQPQHF
>NA|13|TRBV7-2|once|TRBJ1-3
TGTGCCAGCAATTATAGGGGGGGAAACACCATATATTTT
CASNYRGGNTIYF
>TRBD1|17|TRBV5-1|NA|TRBJ1-6
TGCGCCAGCAGCTCGGGGCCGATACAGGGGCCCAATTCACCCCTCCACTTT
CASSSGPIQGPNSPLHF
>NA|14|TRBV7-9|NA|TRBJ1-2
TGTGCCAGCAGCTTAGGACCGGGGGCCTATGGCTACACCTTC
CASSLGPGAYGYTF
>NA|14|TRBV7-9|NA|TRBJ2-1
TGTGCCAGCTATAACGAGGGGGTAAACAATGAGCAGTTCTTC
CASYNEGVNNEQFF
>NA|13|TRBV9|NA|TRBJ2-5
TGTGCCAGCAGCGTGGGGGTAGGGGAGACCCAGTACTTC
CASSVGVGETQYF
>TRBD1|14|TRBV28|NA|TRBJ1-5
TGTGCCAGCAATCGGGACAGGGTGAATCAGCCCCAGCATTTT
CASNRDRVNQPQHF
>NA|15|TRBV9|NA|TRBJ1-5
TGTGCCAGCAGCGTAGGTCCCGAGCCCGGGCAGCCCCAGCATTTT
CASSVGPEPGQPQHF
>NA|13|TRBV18|NA|TRBJ1-5
TGTGCCAGCTCTAGCGGGGACAATCAGCCCCAGCATTTT
CASSSGDNQPQHF
>NA|14|TRBV7-2|NA|TRBJ2-3
TGTGCCAGCAGGCACCAGGGTGTCCCAGATACGCAGTATTTT
CASRHQGVPDTQYF
>NA|15|TRBV6-5|NA|TRBJ2-1
TGTGCCAGCAGCCCCCTTTCTGGAATATACAATGAGCAGTTCTTC
CASSPLSGIYNEQFF
>NA|15|TRBV5-6|once|TRBJ1-4
TGTGCCAGCAGCTTTGCATCCTACCGTGGGGGAAAACTGTTTTTT
CASSFASYRGGKLFF
>NA|13|TRBV27|NA|TRBJ1-5
TGTGCCAGCAGTTTAACCCCCGAACAGCCCCAGCATTTT
CASSLTPEQPQHF
>TRBD1|16|TRBV18|NA|TRBJ1-2
TGTGCCAGCTCACCGGGGGATAAGGGGGCGGACTATGGCTACACCTTC
CASSPGDKGADYGYTF
>NA|16|TRBV6-5|NA|TRBJ1-5
TGTGCCAGCAGTTCGATCCGGGACCTCAGCAATCAGCCCCAGCATTTT
CASSSIRDLSNQPQHF
>TRBD1|14|TRBV29-1|NA|TRBJ1-1
TGCAGCGTCGAGAACAGGGGGGAGAACACTGAAGCTTTCTTT
CSVENRGENTEAFF
>NA|14|TRBV6-5|NA|TRBJ2-3
TGTGCCGTCAGACACCGCCCGGGCACAGATACGCAGTATTTT
CAVRHRPGTDTQYF
>NA|14|TRBV10-3|NA|TRBJ1-1
TGTGCCATCAGTGCTGGACAGCCGAACACTGAAGCTTTCTTT
CAISAGQPNTEAFF
>TRBD1|14|TRBV5-5|NA|TRBJ1-2
TGTGCCAGCAGCTTGGATACAGGGGCTGGTGGCTACACCTTC
CASSLDTGAGGYTF
>NA|16|TRBV6-2/TRBV6-3|NA|TRBJ1-2
TGTGCCAGCAGTTACGGTGGGGCCTCCGGGGAATATGGCTACACCTTC
CASSYGGASGEYGYTF
>NA|15|TRBV28|NA|TRBJ1-4
TGTGCCAGCAGTTTGGCAGGGACAACTAATGAAAAACTGTTTTTT
CASSLAGTTNEKLFF
>TRBD2|14|TRBV2|NA|TRBJ2-5
TGTGCCAGCAGATTTGTAGCGGGGAAAGAGACCCAGTACTTC
CASRFVAGKETQYF
>NA|14|TRBV7-2|NA|TRBJ1-6
TGTGCCAGCAGCGACCAAGGTACCAATTCACCCCTCCACTTT
CASSDQGTNSPLHF
>TRBD1|14|TRBV7-2|few|TRBJ1-1
TGTGCCAGCAGCCTTACAGGGGAGGGCACTGAAGCTTTCTTT
CASSLTGEGTEAFF
>TRBD1|14|TRBV6-5|NA|TRBJ1-1
TGTGCCAGCCCAGGGACAGGGGGCTTCACTGAAGCTTTCTTT
CASPGTGGFTEAFF
>NA|16|TRBV6-2/TRBV6-3|NA|TRBJ1-2
TGTGCCAGCAGTTACGTATCTGTTTGGGTTACGGACGGCTACACCTTC
CASSYVSVWVTDGYTF
>NA|14|TRBV5-1|NA|TRBJ1-2
TGCGCCAGCACCCTGGATGGGTTTAGCTATGGCTACACCTTC
CASTLDGFSYGYTF
>NA|16|TRBV12-5|many|TRBJ1-3
TGTGCTAGTGGTAAAGACAGGCCTTTCTCTGGAAACACCATATATTTT
CASGKDRPFSGNTIYF
>NA|14|TRBV3-1/TRBV3-2|NA|TRBJ1-1
TGTGCCAGCAGCCAAGGCACGGGTAGCACTGAAGCTTTCTTT
CASSQGTGSTEAFF
>NA|14|TRBV9|NA|TRBJ1-1
TGTGCCAGCAGCGTAGATGTAGGGGGCACTGAAGCTTTCTTT
CASSVDVGGTEAFF
>TRBD2|17|TRBV10-2|NA|TRBJ2-3
TGCGCCAGCAGTGAGTCGACCGGAGCGGGGGGTTCAGATACGCAGTATTTT
CASSESTGAGGSDTQYF
>NA|12|TRBV12-3/TRBV12-4|NA|TRBJ2-1
TGTGCCAGCAGTTTATCGGTGGCGGAGCAGTTCTTC
CASSLSVAEQFF
>NA|16|TRBV4-1|NA|TRBJ2-7
TGCGCCAGCAGCCAAGCTTCGGACAGAGGAACCTACGAGCAGTACTTC
CASSQASDRGTYEQYF
>NA|14|TRBV30|NA|TRBJ1-2
TGTGCCTGGAGTCTACGGGGCTTACCTTATGGCTACACCTTC
CAWSLRGLPYGYTF
>NA|14|TRBV6-1|NA|TRBJ2-7
TGTGCCAGCAGTGACGCAACAGGGATCTACGAGCAGTACTTC
CASSDATGIYEQYF
>TRBD1|13|TRBV6-5|NA|TRBJ1-3
TGTGCCAGCGGCAGGGGGCCGGGAAACACCATATATTTT
CASGRGPGNTIYF
>NA|14|TRBV7-8|once|TRBJ1-1
TGTGCCAGCAGCTTAGTCGGGGGGGACACTGAAGCTTTCTTT
CASSLVGGDTEAFF
>NA|11|TRBV6-5|NA|TRBJ2-7
TGTGCCAGCAGCCAAGGGACTGAGCAGTACTTC
CASSQGTEQYF
>NA|16|TRBV28|once|TRBJ2-1
TGTGCCAGCAGTTTAGCCCCTGGTAGGGGCCGCAATGAGCAGTTCTTC
CASSLAPGRGRNEQFF
>TRBD1|14|TRBV11-2|NA|TRBJ1-5
TGTGCCAGCAGCCGGGGACAGGGGGGTCAGCCCCAGCATTTT
CASSRGQGGQPQHF
>NA|16|TRBV6-1|NA|TRBJ1-2
TGTGCCAGCAGTGAAAGTCTCGCCCTCAGGGTCTATGGCTACACCTTC
CASSESLALRVYGYTF
>NA|15|TRBV18|NA|TRBJ1-1
TGTGCCAGCTCACCACCGGCCGGCCAACGCACTGAAGCTTTCTTT
CASSPPAGQRTEAFF
>TRBD1|15|TRBV6-5|few|TRBJ1-2
TGTGCCAGCAGCCCACAGGGGGCAGGCAGCTATGGCTACACCTTC
CASSPQGAGSYGYTF
>NA|16|TRBV4-2|NA|TRBJ2-1
TGTGCCAGCAGCCCCCAAGCTGAAGGGGCCTACAATGAGCAGTTCTTC
CASSPQAEGAYNEQFF
>TRBD1|16|TRBV5-6|NA|TRBJ2-3
TGTGCCAGCAGCTTGGAAAGGGACAGACTCACAGATACGCAGTATTTT
CASSLERDRLTDTQYF
>TRBD1|15|TRBV6-1|NA|TRBJ2-5
TGTGCCAGCAGTGACCAAGGACAGGGTCAAGAGACCCAGTACTTC
CASSDQGQGQETQYF
>NA|15|TRBV29-1|NA|TRBJ1-3
TGCAGCGTTGCTTCCGGAACGGGCTCTGGAAACACCATATATTTT
CSVASGTGSGNTIYF
>NA|15|TRBV21-1|NA|TRBJ1-1
TGTGCCAGCAGCAAAAGCCCAGTGGGGAACACTGAAGCTTTCTTT
CASSKSPVGNTEAFF
>NA|20|TRBV4-3|NA|TRBJ2-2
TGCGCCAGCAGCCAAGTAATTTCGCGTAGCGCGATATCGAACACCGGGGAGCTGTTTTTT
CASSQVISRSAISNTGELFF
>TRBD2|16|TRBV5-4|NA|TRBJ2-3
TGTGCCAGCAGCTTGGAGGGCGGGGGGTGGACAGATACGCAGTATTTT
CASSLEGGGWTDTQYF
>NA|12|TRBV6-5|NA|TRBJ1-5
TGTGCCAGCAGTTCCCCTGGTCAGCCCCAGCATTTT
CASSSPGQPQHF
>TRBD1|15|TRBV19|once|TRBJ1-2
TGTGCCAGTATGGGGACAGCCGGAATTAACTATGGCTACACCTTC
CASMGTAGINYGYTF
>NA|13|TRBV7-9|NA|TRBJ2-1
TGTGCCAGCAGCTTAGCGGTGGGACCGGAGCAGTTCTTC
CASSLAVGPEQFF
>TRBD1|15|TRBV10-3|NA|TRBJ1-1
TGTGCCATCAGTGAGTCGACAGGGGCGAACACTGAAGCTTTCTTT
CAISESTGANTEAFF
>NA|17|TRBV7-2|once|TRBJ1-3
TGTGCCAGCAGCTGGGCGGGTCTAGGGGGCTCTGGAAACACCATATATTTT
CASSWAGLGGSGNTIYF
>NA|14|TRBV2|NA|TRBJ1-6
TGTGCCAGCGGAGAGCGGGGCCTTAATTCACCCCTCCACTTT
CASGERGLNSPLHF
>NA|14|TRBV9|NA|TRBJ2-3
TGTGCCAGCGGAGAGCCCCCTAGCACAGATACGCAGTATTTT
CASGEPPSTDTQYF
>NA|10|TRBV24-1|NA|TRBJ1-6
TGTGCCACCACCACGGGGCCCCTCCACTTT
CATTTGPLHF
>TRBD1|16|TRBV28|NA|TRBJ2-7
TGTGCCAGCAGTCCTGTGACAGGGGGCTCCTTGTACGAGCAGTACTTC
CASSPVTGGSLYEQYF
>NA|15|TRBV6-5|NA|TRBJ1-3
TGTGCCACCTCCCTGGGGGGGGCGCACGGAAACACCATATATTTT
CATSLGGAHGNTIYF